What follows are 3 T cell receptor beta chains derived from one specimen sequenced in a study of identical twins listed by TCRdb under 2016. Receptor libraries were prepared by 5' RACE. The instrument was an Illumina HiSeq 2000. TCRdb passed the public sequencing reads through fastp at Q25 and MiXCR, retaining productive beta sequences. Each CDR3 protein gets just one entry, which takes the most common genes and DNA from the rows behind it. For this sample there are 500,000 to 650,000 distinct CDR3 sequences; just over 7% appear just once. The leading ten clones occupy around 1.6% of the sample. The same sample was also used in a study of yellow fever vaccine responses in identical twins.

The sequenced sample consisted of PBMCs. These receptors all stem from a woman between 18 and 29 years old in good health.

The table lists this clonotype with a few counts. The rearrangement uses TRBV12-3 or TRBV12-4 and TRBJ2-1; 13 nucleotides align to TRBD2. The CDR3 sequence is 16 residues long. Trimming cost V 5 bases and J 2 bases; bases outside gene matches: 3. For the CDR3, the DNA is TGTGCCAGCAGTAGGACTAGCGGGAGAACCTACAATGAGCAGTTCTTC. Translated: CASSRTSGRTYNEQFF.

This rearrangement joins TRBV24-1 to TRBJ2-5; D is possibly TRBD2 (6 bases). V lost 1 base and J 5 bases, leaving 16 bases between the germline ends. CDR1 and CDR2 (germline): KGHDR, SFDVKD. CDR3 length equals 16 residues. CDR3 loop: CATSDFVGSGGETQYF. CDR3 coding DNA: TGTGCCACCAGTGATTTTGTTGGGTCAGGAGGGGAGACCCAGTACTTC.

This clonotype was picked up a small number of times. The chain employs TRBV2 and TRBJ2-6; 10 bases match TRBD1. The CDR3 contains 20 residues. The germline V gene has CDR1 SNHLY and CDR2 FYNNEI. V lost 5 bases and J lost 0; bases outside the gene matches: 13. The CDR3 sequence: CASSRRQGARASSGANVLTF. The CDR3 nucleotides are TGTGCCAGCAGTAGGAGACAGGGGGCCCGCGCGAGCTCTGGGGCCAACGTCCTGACTTTC.